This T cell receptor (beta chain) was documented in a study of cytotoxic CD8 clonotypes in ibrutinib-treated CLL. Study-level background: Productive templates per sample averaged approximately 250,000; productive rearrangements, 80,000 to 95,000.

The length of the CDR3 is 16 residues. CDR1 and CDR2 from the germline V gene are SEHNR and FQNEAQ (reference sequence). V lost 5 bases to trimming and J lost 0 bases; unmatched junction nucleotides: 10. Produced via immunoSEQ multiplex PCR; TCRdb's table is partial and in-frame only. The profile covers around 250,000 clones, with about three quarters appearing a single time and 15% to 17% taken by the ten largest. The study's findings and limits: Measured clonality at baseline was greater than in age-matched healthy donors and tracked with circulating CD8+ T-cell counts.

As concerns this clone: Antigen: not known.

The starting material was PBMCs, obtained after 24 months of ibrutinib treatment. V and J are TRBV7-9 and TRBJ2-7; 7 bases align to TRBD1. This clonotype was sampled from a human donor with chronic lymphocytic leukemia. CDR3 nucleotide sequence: TGTGCCAGCAGCCGCGAGACAGGGATAAGCTCCTACGAGCAGTACTTC. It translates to CASSRETGISSYEQYF.